What follows are 16 T cell receptor beta chains derived from one specimen sequenced in a study of beta chain features in type 1 diabetes. Whole-study findings and limits: Researchers report that Type 1 diabetes patients had moderately but significantly shorter TCRB CDR3s across all four CD4+ subsets.

Expressed TCRB transcripts got sequenced, as all isolated RNA was reverse transcribed. Data came from immunoSEQ multiplex PCR; TCRdb stores just in-frame clones and leaves some out. This sample has approximately 170,000 clones, with approximately 7.9% found just once. Their antigens remain unidentified. Sequencing input: central memory CD4+ T cells from blood. The receptors come from a man younger than 35 with type 1 diabetes.

This clone was counted between two and nine times. V is TRBV11-3 and J is TRBJ1-6; the match to TRBD1 covers 9 bases. The CDR3 spans 14 residues. V shed 6 bases, J shed 9 bases, and the junction held 6 bases outside the gene matches. Looked up from germline, CDR1 is SGHNT and CDR2 is YENEEA. The CDR3 here is CASSKETGGSPLHF. CDR3 sequence (DNA): TGTGCCAGCAGTAAGGAGACAGGGGGTTCACCCCTCCACTTT.

This clone was counted between two and nine times. The CDR3: CASSRAGTSKADTQYF. In DNA, the CDR3 is TGTGCCAGCAGCCGAGCTGGGACTAGCAAGGCAGATACGCAGTATTTT. The rearrangement joins TRBV7-9 to TRBJ2-3, with TRBD2 identical over 9 bases. V lost 5 bases and J lost 4; bases outside the gene matches: 10. The CDR3 is 16 amino acids. Germline values: CDR1 SEHNR, CDR2 FQNEAQ (reference sequence).

This clone has just a few counts. The chain employs TRBV28 and TRBJ2-7; the D gene is possibly TRBD1 (6 bases). The length of the CDR3 is 14 residues. The V gene's germline CDR1 is MDHEN and CDR2 SYDVKM. V lost 4 bases and J lost 3, with 13 bases in between. CDR3 protein: CASSYDPGVYEQYF. For the CDR3, the DNA is TGTGCCAGCAGTTATGATCCAGGGGTCTACGAGCAGTACTTC.

The rearrangement links TRBV5-1 to TRBJ2-1; unclear D gene. Germline assignment: CDR1 SGHRS and CDR2 YFSETQ. Trimming took 0 bases from V and 10 from J, leaving 14 bases between them. The length of the CDR3 is 14 residues. The CDR3 sequence: CASSLEYPRGEQFF. CDR3 coding DNA: TGCGCCAGCAGCTTGGAGTACCCTAGAGGCGAGCAGTTCTTC.

The chain employs TRBV10-3 and TRBJ2-7; D gene unclear. The germline gives CDR1 ENHRY, CDR2 SYGVKD. This CDR3 is built from 14 residues. Trimming removed 6 bases from V and 4 bases from J, with 16 bases in between. The CDR3 sequence is CAIRETADSYEQYF. In DNA, the CDR3 is TGTGCCATCAGGGAGACCGCCGACTCATACGAGCAGTACTTC.

The gene calls are TRBV19 and TRBJ2-2; D is possibly TRBD1 (5 bases). V gave up 3 bases and J gave up 2 bases, with 13 bases separating them. CDR1 is LNHDA and CDR2 is SQIVND in the germline V gene (reference sequence). The length of the CDR3 is 16 residues. CDR3 bases: TGTGCCAGTAGTATGGGCTGGGGCGGAAACACCGGGGAGCTGTTTTTT. Its translation: CASSMGWGGNTGELFF.

The J gene is TRBJ2-2, the V gene TRBV29-1; D is undetermined. V dropped 1 base and J dropped 7 bases, with 4 bases sitting between them. The CDR3 length is 11 residues. Germline CDR1 is SQVTM and CDR2 is ANQGSEA. The CDR3 DNA sequence: TGCAGCGTTGAAGTCTTCGGGGAGCTGTTTTTT. It encodes CSVEVFGELFF.

V and J are TRBV6-5 and TRBJ1-5; D is uncertain. Deletions cut 5 bases from V and 3 bases from J, with 14 bases between. The CDR3 extends over 15 amino acids. In germline, CDR1 is MNHEY, CDR2 SVGAGI. CDR3 DNA sequence: TGTGCCAGCAGTCCCCTAGGCGGGAACAATCAGCCCCAGCATTTT. Amino acid sequence: CASSPLGGNNQPQHF.

The V call is TRBV28, the J call TRBJ1-1, with 11 bases fitting TRBD1. This CDR3 is built from 15 residues. The V and J ends lost 5 bases and 6 bases, in that order; junction bases with no gene match: 8. Germline V lookup: CDR1 MDHEN, CDR2 SYDVKM. The CDR3 sequence: CASSPAGTGGAEAFF. CDR3 DNA: TGTGCCAGCAGTCCAGCCGGGACAGGGGGGGCTGAAGCTTTCTTT.

V and J are TRBV29-1 and TRBJ1-4; TRBD1 agrees at 11 bases. The V gene's germline CDR1 is SQVTM and CDR2 ANQGSEA. The V gene end was trimmed by 5 bases and the J gene end by 8 bases; junction bases not matched to a gene: 4. The length of the CDR3 is 13 residues. The CDR3 loop is CSVRDRGGEKLFF. DNA of the CDR3: TGCAGCGTTCGGGACAGGGGGGGCGAAAAACTGTTTTTT.

This clone was counted a few times. V is TRBV30 and J is TRBJ2-1; TRBD2 agrees at 7 bases. Germline V lookup: CDR1 GTSNPN, CDR2 SVGIG (reference sequence). V lost 6 bases, J lost 4 bases, and 6 bases stayed unmatched. This CDR3 region has 13 residues. As DNA, the CDR3 is TGTGCCTGTGGACTAGTTGGGTACAATGAGCAGTTCTTC. It codes for CACGLVGYNEQFF.

This chain connects TRBV30 to TRBJ1-2; TRBD1 aligns across 9 bases. CDR1 and CDR2 (germline): GTSNPN, SVGIG (reference sequence). The junction had 15 bases not matched to a gene; V was cut back by 0 bases and J by 4 bases. The CDR3 is 18 amino acids. Here the CDR3 DNA reads TGTGCCTGGAGTGTTCCGGGACAGGGATCTAGAGGACTCTATGGCTACACCTTC. Translation: CAWSVPGQGSRGLYGYTF.

This clone was picked up a small number of times. The genes are TRBV19 and TRBJ2-5; possible D gene TRBD1, 6 bases. Between the trimmed V and J ends, which lost 8 bases and 2 bases, there was a span of 12 bases. The germline V gene encodes CDR1 LNHDA and CDR2 SQIVND (reference sequence). This CDR3 is built from 13 residues. The CDR3 reads CASQGQPQETQYF. DNA for the CDR3: TGTGCCAGTCAGGGGCAGCCGCAAGAGACCCAGTACTTC.

This clone was counted only a few times. This chain uses TRBV5-1 with TRBJ1-2; perhaps TRBD1 as D (5 bases). V shed 0 bases and J shed 6 bases, with 12 bases lying between them. The length of the CDR3 is 14 residues. The germline gives CDR1 SGHRS, CDR2 YFSETQ. Here the CDR3 reads CASSLVGEGDGYTF. The CDR3 nucleotides read TGCGCCAGCAGCTTGGTAGGGGAGGGCGATGGCTACACCTTC.

This chain joins TRBV19 and TRBJ2-1; possibly TRBD2 for D (5 bases). This CDR3 region has 15 residues. The V end lost 1 base, the J end lost 8 bases, and 15 bases lay between the germline ends. Per germline, CDR1 LNHDA and CDR2 SQIVND (reference sequence). The CDR3 here is CASSIGSESRDEQFF. CDR3 coding DNA: TGTGCCAGTAGTATAGGTAGCGAGAGTAGGGATGAGCAGTTCTTC.

V and J are TRBV7-9 and TRBJ1-1, with D perhaps matching TRBD1 (5 bases). Germline V gene sequence: CDR1 SEHNR, CDR2 FQNEAQ (reference sequence). The ends were cut back, 4 bases at V and 5 bases at J, with 14 bases in the middle. The length of the CDR3 is 14 residues. The CDR3 DNA reads as TGTGCCAGCAGCTCCCACGGGGGGAATACTGAAGCTTTCTTT. It specifies CASSSHGGNTEAFF.